The 2 T cell receptor beta chains reported below all come from one sample, sequenced in a study of blood T cell repertoires in COVID-19. Profiling relied on immunoSEQ multiplex PCR, and the TCRdb table lists in-frame clones only, not all of them. Of about 24,000 clones in the sample, roughly nine tenths were seen once. The specimen was peripheral blood. The origin of the receptors is a man between 65 and 85 years old with COVID-19, enrolled during active disease.

The chain links TRBV5-5 to TRBJ2-3; TRBD2 matches 12 bases. The CDR3 contains 16 residues. Germline CDR1 SGHKS, CDR2 YYEKEE (reference sequence). V trimming: 3 bases; J trimming: 4 bases; junction bases outside the gene matches: 6. CDR3 DNA sequence: TGTGCCAGCAGCTGGTGGACTAGCGGGGTTGCAGATACGCAGTATTTT. Translation gives CASSWWTSGVADTQYF.

This chain links TRBV7-6 with TRBJ1-1; no reliable D call. The CDR3 runs to 13 residues. CDR1 is SGHVS, CDR2 FNYEAQ, per germline. Between the trimmed V and J ends, which lost 6 bases and 6 bases, there was a span of 14 bases. CDR3 nucleotides: TGTGCCAGCAGTAGAGGAGAATTCGCTGAAGCTTTCTTT. This codes for CASSRGEFAEAFF.